This TCR beta chain was captured by sequencing in a study of early T cells in non-severe SARS-CoV-2 infection. As for the study in general: The authors sequenced bulk RNA from unsorted whole blood, leaving chains unpaired. Regarding the study as a whole: Anti-spike CD8 responses were favored in VDJdb matching, and private and CD4 specificities were missed.

About this clonotype: Its antigen remains unidentified.

Germline CDR1 LGHDT, CDR2 YNNKEL (reference sequence). The CDR3 contains 13 residues. Trimming took 6 bases from V and 5 from J; bases not matched to a gene: 0. Unique molecular identifiers were added to individual cDNA molecules. TCRdb ran MiXCR on the 5' RACE reads and lists one entry per CDR3 protein. The repertoire includes about 41,000 distinct CDR3 sequences, approximately 11% of them detected once, and roughly 9.7% sits in the top ten. The TCR originated in an adult who was a healthcare worker with PCR-confirmed SARS-CoV-2 infection or an uninfected control (not recorded which). The genes are TRBV3-1 and TRBJ1-6, with TRBD1 matching over 8 bases. Sequencing input: whole blood. The CDR3 sequence: CASRTGDNSPLHF. In nucleotides, the CDR3 is TGTGCCAGCAGGACAGGGGATAATTCACCCCTCCACTTT.